This passage covers 7 T cell receptor beta chains from one sample sequenced in a study of T cells in Graves' hyperthyroidism and ophthalmopathy. The source material, RNA transcripts, was used to amplify TCR beta CDR3 regions. During a first-round RT-PCR of the TCR CDR3, the HTBI primer set was used. TCRdb re-called the multiplex PCR reads through MiXCR, storing one row per CDR3 protein. The table lists 540,000 or so distinct CDR3 sequences, 35% to 55% of them singletons. Sequenced sample: peripheral blood or thyroid tissue (not recorded which). All receptors derive from an adult woman with Graves' disease, either hyperthyroidism or ophthalmopathy (not recorded which).

This clonotype was found a few times. V is TRBV15 and J is TRBJ1-1; D is ambiguous. This CDR3 comprises 17 residues. Germline-derived CDR1 and CDR2 are LNHNV and YYDKDF (reference sequence). V was pared by 0 bases and J by 3 bases, with 17 bases between. The CDR3 sequence: CATSRDRGRVKDTEAFF. The DNA for the CDR3 is TGTGCCACCAGCAGAGACAGAGGGAGGGTGAAGGACACTGAAGCTTTCTTT.

Of note for this clonotype: Here the CDR3 omits its conserved ending phenylalanine or tryptophan, so a read error is the likely source. The genes are TRBV5-5 and TRBJ1-5; the match to TRBD1 covers 7 bases. The CDR3 spans 15 residues. Germline CDR1 reads SGHKS; CDR2 reads YYEKEE (reference sequence). J was trimmed by 1 base and V by 3 bases; bases with no gene match: 4. The CDR3 sequence is CASSYRDSSNQPQHL. For the CDR3, the DNA is TGTGCCAGCAGCTACCGGGACAGCAGCAATCAGCCCCAGCATCTT.

The chain links TRBV7-9 to TRBJ1-1; D may be TRBD1 (5 bases). Germline loops: CDR1 SEHNR, CDR2 FQNEAQ (reference sequence). Deletions cut 1 base from V and 1 base from J, with 16 bases between. The CDR3 totals 17 residues. CDR3 residues: CASSLVGRGRGNTEAFF. DNA of the CDR3: TGTGCCAGCAGCTTAGTGGGGAGGGGCAGAGGGAACACTGAAGCTTTCTTT. Full variable domain (rest looked up from reference TRBV7-9 and TRBJ1-1): DTGVSQNPRHKITKRGQNVTFRCDPISEHNRLYWYRQTLGQGPEFLTYFQNEAQLEKSRLLSDRFSAERPKGSFSTLEIQRTEQGDSAMYLCASSLVGRGRGNTEAFFGQGTRLTVV.

There are many counts of this clonotype. The chain recombines TRBV5-1 with TRBJ1-5, with D possibly matching TRBD1 (5 bases). The V gene lost 4 bases and the J gene lost 0 bases, with 14 bases spanning the gap. Germline V gene sequence: CDR1 SGHRS, CDR2 YFSETQ. The CDR3 extends over 16 amino acids. CDR3 in DNA: TGCGCCAGCAGCGAGGGGCTCGGCCATAGCAATCAGCCCCAGCATTTT. This encodes CASSEGLGHSNQPQHF.

CDR3 amino acids: CSASPPGPDTQYF. For the CDR3, the DNA is TGCAGTGCAAGTCCACCAGGGCCAGATACGCAGTATTTT. The chain couples TRBV20-1 to TRBJ2-3; TRBD1 is a possible D gene (5 bases). CDR1 is DFQATT and CDR2 is SNEGSKA in the germline V gene (reference sequence). The CDR3 contains 13 residues. V lost 6 bases and J lost 4, with 14 bases in between.

The V call is TRBV7-9, the J call TRBJ1-4, with D perhaps TRBD1 (5 bases). V was pared by 6 bases and J by 8 bases, with 19 bases between. CDR1 and CDR2 from the germline V gene are SEHNR and FQNEAQ (reference sequence). This CDR3 has 15 residues. The CDR3 here is CASSPDSESREKLFF. CDR3 in DNA: TGTGCCAGCAGTCCTGACAGTGAGTCAAGGGAAAAACTGTTTTTT.

This rearrangement joins TRBV29-1 to TRBJ1-3; 9 nucleotides agree with TRBD1. V shed 7 bases and J 4 bases; nucleotides not matched to a gene: 5. Germline CDR1 is SQVTM and CDR2 is ANQGSEA. The CDR3 is 13 residues long. The CDR3 sequence is CSAEQGAGNTIYF. CDR3 bases: TGCAGCGCCGAACAGGGGGCAGGAAACACCATATATTTT.